The 14 T cell receptor beta chains listed next were all sequenced from one sample in a study of tumor and adjacent non-tumor tissue in lung cancer. No cell sorting was done before RNA was extracted from the tissue. The normal lung tissue was taken more than 3 cm from the tumor edge. TCRbeta libraries were built with three rounds of nested PCR, modified from ARM-PCR. TCRdb ran MiXCR on the multiplex PCR reads and lists one entry per CDR3 protein. The sample has 52,000 or so distinct CDR3 sequences, 74% seen once. Input material: distant non-tumor lung tissue. All receptors derive from a woman aged 60 to 75 with non-small cell lung cancer.

This clonotype was seen only once. The rearrangement joins TRBV5-6 to TRBJ2-7; D might be TRBD1 (7 bases). Germline V gene data show CDR1 as SGHDT and CDR2 as YYEEEE. The CDR3 is 15 residues long. Trimming stripped 10 bases from V and 11 bases from J, with 31 bases between. CDR3 nucleotide sequence: TGTGCCGGAGGGGACAGCAATCTAACAACCCCCTTGGAGTACTTC. Protein product: CAGGDSNLTTPLEYF.

Notes on this clonotype: This could be a read error, since a much larger clone is one nucleotide away. This rearrangement joins TRBV6-5 to TRBJ2-5; perhaps TRBD1 as D (6 bases). The germline V and J ends were trimmed by 5 bases and 7 bases, with 20 bases remaining between them. The CDR3 sequence is 15 residues long. CDR1 MNHEY and CDR2 SVGAGI come from the germline V gene. CDR3 nucleotide sequence: TGTGCCAGCAGTAAGGTGCCAGGGGTTTTGGGGACCCAGTACTTC. It encodes CASSKVPGVLGTQYF.

There are many counts of this clonotype. The rearrangement links TRBV5-1 to TRBJ2-3; no reliable D call. This CDR3 region has 13 residues. Trimming cost V 0 bases and J 6 bases, with 8 bases left between them. In germline, CDR1 is SGHRS, CDR2 YFSETQ. The CDR3 sequence: CASSLEFGDTQYF. The CDR3 DNA reads as TGCGCCAGCAGCTTGGAATTTGGGGATACGCAGTATTTT.

The chain combines TRBV12-3 or TRBV12-4 with TRBJ2-1; maybe TRBD2 (5 bases). This CDR3 contains 14 residues. Written as DNA, the CDR3 is TGTGTCAACACCCCTTCTCGGGGAGACAATGAGCAGTTCTTC. It codes for CVNTPSRGDNEQFF.

A note on this clonotype: One junction end disagrees with the germline gene, perhaps due to a read error. The chain has TRBV10-2 and TRBJ2-6, with D tentatively TRBD2 (5 bases). Germline lookup yields CDR1 WSHSY and CDR2 SAAADI. The CDR3 loop spans 13 amino acids. The DNA of the CDR3 is TGCGCCAGCAGTGACTACGGGGTCAACGTCCTGACTTTC. Translating gives CASSDYGVNVLTF.

This clonotype was recorded a few times. The chain recombines TRBV11-2 with TRBJ2-1; TRBD1 is a possible D gene (7 bases). Germline CDR1 is SGHAT and CDR2 is FQNNGV. CDR3 length equals 14 residues. Trimming took off 6 bases at V and 7 bases at J, with 16 bases between the two ends. CDR3 sequence: CASRPAAGGNEQFF. DNA for the CDR3: TGTGCCAGCAGGCCTGCGGCAGGGGGGAATGAGCAGTTCTTC.

This clonotype was recorded at least ten times. The CDR3 DNA is TGTGCCAGCAGTTTTTTTCAGGTGGGTCAGCCCCAGCATTTT. It translates to CASSFFQVGQPQHF. V is TRBV28 and J is TRBJ1-5, with D uncertain. V shed 3 bases and J shed 6 bases, with 12 bases lying between them. This CDR3 region has 14 residues. Germline CDR1 MDHEN, CDR2 SYDVKM. Full variable domain (missing parts from reference TRBV28 and TRBJ1-5): DVKVTQSSRYLVKRTGEKVFLECVQDMDHENMFWYRQDPGLGLRLIYFSYDVKMKEKGDIPEGYSVSREKKERFSLILESASTNQTSMYLCASSFFQVGQPQHFGDGTRLSIL.

The chain uses TRBV12-5 and TRBJ1-1; possible D gene TRBD1, 5 bases. This CDR3 spans 13 amino acids. Germline CDR1 is LGHNT and CDR2 is FRNRAP. The ends were cut back, 10 bases at V and 7 bases at J, with 19 bases in the middle. CDR3 loop: CANGSLQGGEAFF. The CDR3 DNA follows: TGTGCTAATGGATCGTTGCAGGGCGGTGAAGCTTTCTTT.

Concerning this clonotype: Its ends do not fully match the called genes, so a read error is possible. The chain recombines TRBV11-2 with TRBJ2-1; 11 bases fit TRBD1. CDR1 SGHAT and CDR2 FQNNGV come from the germline V gene. The CDR3 contains 16 residues. The CDR3 loop is CPSSRDRGFLDNEHFF. The CDR3 bases are TGTCCCAGCAGCAGGGACAGGGGGTTCCTAGACAATGAGCACTTCTTC.

This clonotype was seen repeatedly, ten times or more. The V call is TRBV6-5, the J call TRBJ1-1; TRBD1 might be the D (5 bases). This CDR3 is built from 16 residues. Germline CDR1 reads MNHEY; CDR2 reads SVGAGI. Between the trimmed V and J ends, which lost 4 bases and 1 base, there was a span of 16 bases. The CDR3 loop is CASSFTPGLENTEAFF. CDR3 nucleotides: TGTGCCAGCAGTTTCACTCCGGGACTAGAGAACACTGAAGCTTTCTTT.

The chain carries TRBV6-5 and TRBJ1-1; 8 nucleotides line up with TRBD1. Germline loops: CDR1 MNHEY, CDR2 SVGAGI. This CDR3 has 13 residues. V shed 10 bases, J shed 7 bases, and the junction held 11 bases outside the gene matches. In nucleotides, the CDR3 is TGTGCCAACAGCCTTACAGGGGGTCTTGAAGCTTTCTTT. Encoded protein: CANSLTGGLEAFF.

The CDR3, as DNA: TGTGGCAGTAGCCGAACAACCCAGGGAGATGGCTACACCTTC. Residues: CGSSRTTQGDGYTF. This chain joins TRBV6-5 and TRBJ1-2; possible D gene TRBD1, 5 bases. Germline-derived CDR1 and CDR2 are MNHEY and SVGAGI. The CDR3 is 14 amino acids.

This chain links TRBV29-1 with TRBJ2-4; 7 nucleotides line up with TRBD1. V was pared by 5 bases and J by 15 bases, with 13 bases of the junction left unmatched. Germline assignment: CDR1 SQVTM and CDR2 ANQGSEA. There are 12 residues in the CDR3. The CDR3 region is CSVTRGLNVRYF. DNA of the CDR3: TGCAGCGTTACAAGGGGGCTGAACGTTCGGTACTTC.

Comments on this clonotype: At one end the junction does not follow the germline gene, possibly because of a read error. The chain couples TRBV11-3 to TRBJ2-1; TRBD2 matches at 8 bases. This CDR3 region has 19 residues. Germline V lookup: CDR1 SGHNT, CDR2 YENEEA. The CDR3, as DNA: TGCACCAGCAGCCGCCAGGGACTAGAGGGGGGAAGGTCCTACAATGAGCAATTCTTC. Its protein is CTSSRQGLEGGRSYNEQFF.